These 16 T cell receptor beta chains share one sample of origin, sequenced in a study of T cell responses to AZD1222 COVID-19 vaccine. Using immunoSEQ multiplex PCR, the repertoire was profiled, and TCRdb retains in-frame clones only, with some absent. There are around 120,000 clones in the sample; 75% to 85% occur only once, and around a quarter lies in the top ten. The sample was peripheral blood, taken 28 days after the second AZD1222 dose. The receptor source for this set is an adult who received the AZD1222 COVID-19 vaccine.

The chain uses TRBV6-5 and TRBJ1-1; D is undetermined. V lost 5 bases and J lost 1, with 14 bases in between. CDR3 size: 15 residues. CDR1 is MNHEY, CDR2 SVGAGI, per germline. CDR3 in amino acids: CASSPGVARNTEAFF. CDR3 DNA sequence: TGTGCCAGCAGTCCCGGGGTGGCCCGGAACACTGAAGCTTTCTTT.

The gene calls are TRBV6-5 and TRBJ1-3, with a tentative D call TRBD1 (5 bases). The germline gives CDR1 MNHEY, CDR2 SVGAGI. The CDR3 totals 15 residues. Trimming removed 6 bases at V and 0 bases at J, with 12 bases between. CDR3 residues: CASRGTDYSGNTIYF. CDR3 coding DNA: TGTGCCAGCAGGGGGACGGACTACTCTGGAAACACCATATATTTT.

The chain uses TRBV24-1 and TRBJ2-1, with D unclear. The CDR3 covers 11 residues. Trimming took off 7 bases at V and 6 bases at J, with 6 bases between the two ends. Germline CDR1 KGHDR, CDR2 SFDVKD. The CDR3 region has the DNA TGTGCCACCAGCGCCTTCAATGAGCAGTTCTTC. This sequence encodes CATSAFNEQFF.

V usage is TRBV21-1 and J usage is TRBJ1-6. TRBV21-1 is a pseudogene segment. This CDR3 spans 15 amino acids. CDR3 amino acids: CASTPPGPGGAPLHF. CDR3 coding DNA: TGTGCCAGCACCCCCCCAGGACCGGGGGGCGCACCCCTCCACTTT.

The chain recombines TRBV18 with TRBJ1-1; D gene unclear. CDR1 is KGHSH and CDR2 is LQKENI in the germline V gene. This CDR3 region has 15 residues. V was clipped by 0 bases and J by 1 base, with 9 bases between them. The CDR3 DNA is TGTGCCAGCTCACCACCCTCGGGCGGGAACACTGAAGCTTTCTTT. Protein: CASSPPSGGNTEAFF.

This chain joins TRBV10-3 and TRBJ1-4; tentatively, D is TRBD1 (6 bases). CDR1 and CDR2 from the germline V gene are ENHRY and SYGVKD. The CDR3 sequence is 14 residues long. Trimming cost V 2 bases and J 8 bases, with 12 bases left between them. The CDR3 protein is CAISELADSEKLFF. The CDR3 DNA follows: TGTGCCATCAGTGAGCTCGCGGACAGCGAAAAACTGTTTTTT.

The chain's CDR3 is CASSLAQTYEQYF. The CDR3 region has the DNA TGTGCCAGCAGTTTAGCCCAGACTTACGAGCAGTACTTC. J is TRBJ2-7 and V is TRBV12-3 or TRBV12-4; D is undetermined. Trimming removed 0 bases from V and 4 bases from J, with 7 bases in between. The CDR3 covers 13 residues.

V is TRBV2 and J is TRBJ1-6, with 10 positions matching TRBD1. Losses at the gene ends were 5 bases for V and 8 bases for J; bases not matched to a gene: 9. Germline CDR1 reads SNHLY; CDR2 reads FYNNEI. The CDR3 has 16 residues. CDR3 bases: TGTGCCAGCAGTCCCGGGACAGGGGACACCGATTCACCCCTCCACTTT. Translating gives CASSPGTGDTDSPLHF.

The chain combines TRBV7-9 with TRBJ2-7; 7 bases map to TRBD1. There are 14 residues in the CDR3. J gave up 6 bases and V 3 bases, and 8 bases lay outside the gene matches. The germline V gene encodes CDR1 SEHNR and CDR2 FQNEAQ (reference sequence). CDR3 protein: CASSFVTGAFEQYF. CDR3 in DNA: TGTGCCAGCAGCTTTGTCACAGGGGCCTTCGAGCAGTACTTC.

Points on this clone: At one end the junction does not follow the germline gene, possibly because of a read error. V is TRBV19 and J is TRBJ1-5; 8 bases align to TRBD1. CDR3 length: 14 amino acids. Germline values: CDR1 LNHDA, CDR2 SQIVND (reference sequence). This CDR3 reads CASGIGQGNQPQHF. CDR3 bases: TGTGCCAGTGGTATAGGACAGGGAAACCAGCCCCAGCATTTT.

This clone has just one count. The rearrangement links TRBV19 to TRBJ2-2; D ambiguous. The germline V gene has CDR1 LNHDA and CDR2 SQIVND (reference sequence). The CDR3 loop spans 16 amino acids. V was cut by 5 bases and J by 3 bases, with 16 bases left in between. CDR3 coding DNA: TGTGCCAGTAGTGGCGGCTTGGGGTGGGACACCGGGGAGCTGTTTTTT. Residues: CASSGGLGWDTGELFF.

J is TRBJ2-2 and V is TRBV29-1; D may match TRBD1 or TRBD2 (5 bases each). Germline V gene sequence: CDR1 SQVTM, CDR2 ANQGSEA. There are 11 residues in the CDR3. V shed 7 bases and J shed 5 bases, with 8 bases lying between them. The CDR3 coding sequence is TGCAGCGGGGGGATGACCGGGGAGCTGTTTTTT. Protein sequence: CSGGMTGELFF.

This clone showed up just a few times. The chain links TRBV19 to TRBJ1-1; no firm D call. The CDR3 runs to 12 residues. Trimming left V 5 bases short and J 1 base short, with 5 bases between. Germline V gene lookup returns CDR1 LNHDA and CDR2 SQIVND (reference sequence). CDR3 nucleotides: TGTGCCAGTAGTTATCAGAACACTGAAGCTTTCTTT. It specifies CASSYQNTEAFF.

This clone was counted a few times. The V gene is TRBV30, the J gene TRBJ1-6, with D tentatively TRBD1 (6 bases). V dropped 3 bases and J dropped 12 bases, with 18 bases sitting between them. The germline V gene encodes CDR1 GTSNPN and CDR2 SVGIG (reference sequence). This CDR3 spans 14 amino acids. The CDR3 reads CAWRLDSSRGPLHF. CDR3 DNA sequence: TGTGCCTGGAGGTTGGACAGCTCACGAGGACCCCTCCACTTT.

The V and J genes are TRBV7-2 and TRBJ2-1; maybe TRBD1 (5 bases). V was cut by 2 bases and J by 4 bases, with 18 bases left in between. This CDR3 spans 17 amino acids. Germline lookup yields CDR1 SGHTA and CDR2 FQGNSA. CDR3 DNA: TGTGCCAGCAGCTTAATGGGGAATGGGGCCCCATACAATGAGCAGTTCTTC. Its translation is CASSLMGNGAPYNEQFF.

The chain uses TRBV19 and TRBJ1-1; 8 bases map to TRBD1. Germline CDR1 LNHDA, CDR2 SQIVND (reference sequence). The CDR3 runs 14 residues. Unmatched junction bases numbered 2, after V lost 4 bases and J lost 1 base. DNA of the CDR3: TGTGCCAGTAGTACGGGACAGGCGAACACTGAAGCTTTCTTT. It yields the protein CASSTGQANTEAFF.